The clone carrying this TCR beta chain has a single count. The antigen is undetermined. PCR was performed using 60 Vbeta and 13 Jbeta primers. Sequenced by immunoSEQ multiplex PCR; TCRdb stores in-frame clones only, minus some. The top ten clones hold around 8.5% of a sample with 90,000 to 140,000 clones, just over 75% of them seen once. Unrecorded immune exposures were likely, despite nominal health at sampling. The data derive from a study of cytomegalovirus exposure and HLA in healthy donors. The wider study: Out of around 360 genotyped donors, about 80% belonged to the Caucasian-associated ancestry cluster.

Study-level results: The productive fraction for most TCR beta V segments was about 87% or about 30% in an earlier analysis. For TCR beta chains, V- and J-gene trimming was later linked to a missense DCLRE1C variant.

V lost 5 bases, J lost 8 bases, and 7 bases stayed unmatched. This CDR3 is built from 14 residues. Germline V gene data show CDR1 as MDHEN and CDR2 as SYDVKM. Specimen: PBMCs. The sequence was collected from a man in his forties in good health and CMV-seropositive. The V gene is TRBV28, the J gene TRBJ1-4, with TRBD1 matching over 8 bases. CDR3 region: CASSTTGVSEKLFF. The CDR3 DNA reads TGTGCCAGCAGTACGACAGGGGTTAGCGAAAAACTGTTTTTT.